The 30 T cell receptor beta chains below come from one sample, sequenced in a study of shared clonotypes between healthy human individuals. The data were produced by immunoSEQ multiplex PCR, yet TCRdb's version contains in-frame clones alone and is incomplete. Of 780,000 or so clones listed, around 77% were seen once; the top ten hold around 1.7%. The sequenced sample was memory CD4+ T cells sorted from blood. Subset of the sample: CD45RA-negative fraction. The receptors derive from a woman aged 30 to 39 in good health.

This clone was seen a few times. The chain is built from TRBV5-1 and TRBJ2-5; 13 bases match TRBD2. The CDR3 is 17 residues long. In germline, CDR1 is SGHRS, CDR2 YFSETQ. The junction had 11 bases not matched to a gene; V was cut back by 4 bases and J by 5 bases. CDR3 DNA: TGCGCCAGCAGCACAGGACTAGCGGGAGAAATCAGGGAGACCCAGTACTTC. It yields the protein CASSTGLAGEIRETQYF. Filled out from reference TRBV5-1 and TRBJ2-5, the complete variable domain reads KAGVTQTPRYLIKTRGQQVTLSCSPISGHRSVSWYQQTPGQGLQFLFEYFSETQRNKGNFPGRFSGRQFSNSRSEMNVSTLELGDSALYLCASSTGLAGEIRETQYFGPGTRLLVL.

This clone has a handful of counts. The chain links TRBV30 to TRBJ1-5; 7 bases agree with TRBD1. CDR3 length equals 15 residues. The V gene's germline CDR1 is GTSNPN and CDR2 SVGIG (reference sequence). V shed 3 bases and J 3 bases; nucleotides not matched to a gene: 8. CDR3 loop: CAWSVTGVANQPQHF. CDR3 sequence (DNA): TGTGCCTGGAGCGTTACAGGGGTTGCCAATCAGCCCCAGCATTTT.

CDR3 loop: CASRRTEQNEKLFF. In nucleotides, the CDR3 is TGTGCCAGCAGGCGGACAGAGCAAAATGAAAAACTGTTTTTT. J is TRBJ1-4 and V is TRBV2, with TRBD1 as a possible D gene (6 bases). In germline, CDR1 is SNHLY, CDR2 FYNNEI. V was pared by 6 bases and J by 5 bases, with 13 bases between. The CDR3 is made up of 14 amino acids.

The chain couples TRBV5-4 to TRBJ2-1; D may be TRBD2 (6 bases). The CDR3 is 17 residues long. Looked up from germline, CDR1 is SGHNT and CDR2 is YYREEE (reference sequence). Trimming stripped 3 bases from V and 7 bases from J, with 23 bases between. CDR3 protein: CASSSPGSGSLLNEQFF. CDR3 in DNA: TGTGCCAGCAGCTCCCCAGGTTCCGGGAGCCTGCTAAATGAGCAGTTCTTC. Combining the CDR3 with reference TRBV5-4 and TRBJ2-1 gives the whole variable domain ETGVTQSPTHLIKTRGQQVTLRCSSQSGHNTVSWYQQALGQGPQFIFQYYREEENGRGNFPPRFSGLQFPNYSSELNVNALELDDSALYLCASSSPGSGSLLNEQFFGPGTRLTVL.

V is TRBV27 and J is TRBJ2-1, with 7 nucleotides matching TRBD2. This CDR3 contains 15 residues. From germline, CDR1 is MNHEY and CDR2 SMNVEV (reference sequence). V gave up 5 bases and J gave up 1 base; unmatched junction bases: 5. CDR3 in amino acids: CASSRASGSYNEQFF. The CDR3 DNA reads as TGTGCCAGCAGTAGGGCTAGCGGTTCCTACAATGAGCAGTTCTTC.

Comment on this clone: Given a far larger clone just one base away, this is likely a sequencing read error. The chain joins TRBV30 to TRBJ1-4, with 9 nucleotides matching TRBD1. The germline CDR1 and CDR2 sequences are GTSNPN and SVGIG (reference sequence). CDR3 size: 14 residues. The CDR3 here is CVWSTGGSNEKLFF. In DNA, the CDR3 is TGTGTCTGGAGTACAGGGGGCTCTAATGAAAAACTGTTTTTT. The entire variable domain, with the rest obtained from reference TRBV30 and TRBJ1-4, is as follows: SQTIHQWPATLVQPVGSPLSLECTVEGTSNPNLYWYRQAAGRGLQLLFYSVGIGQISSEVPQNLSASRPQDRQFILSSKKLLLSDSGFYLCVWSTGGSNEKLFFGSGTQLSVL.

The chain is built from TRBV27 and TRBJ1-3; tentatively, D is TRBD1 (5 bases). Between the trimmed V and J ends, which lost 7 bases and 0 bases, there was a span of 10 bases. Per germline, CDR1 MNHEY and CDR2 SMNVEV (reference sequence). The CDR3 sequence is 14 residues long. The CDR3 DNA is TGTGCCAGCAAGGGGCAGTCCTCTGGAAACACCATATATTTT. This encodes CASKGQSSGNTIYF.

The chain combines TRBV6-5 with TRBJ1-2; 9 nucleotides match TRBD1. Germline CDR1 and CDR2: MNHEY and SVGAGI. The CDR3 has 14 amino acids. The trim removed 8 bases at V and 4 bases at J, leaving 8 bases unmatched. CDR3 nucleotide sequence: TGTGCCAGCTTCCCGGGACAGGGAACCTATGGCTACACCTTC. Translation: CASFPGQGTYGYTF.

The rearrangement joins TRBV5-1 to TRBJ1-2, with D hard to call. Germline CDR1 is SGHRS and CDR2 is YFSETQ. The V end was cut by 3 bases, the J end by 2 bases, with 11 bases between. The length of the CDR3 is 14 residues. CDR3: CASSWKDGNYGYTF. CDR3 DNA sequence: TGCGCCAGCAGCTGGAAGGACGGCAACTATGGCTACACCTTC.

For the CDR3, the DNA is TGTGCCAGCTCACCACCAGGACAGGCAGTTAATGAGCAGTTCTTC. This translates into CASSPPGQAVNEQFF. The chain is built from TRBV18 and TRBJ2-1; 7 bases fit TRBD1. V was pared by 0 bases and J by 7 bases, with 6 bases of the junction left unmatched. CDR1 is KGHSH and CDR2 is LQKENI in the germline V gene. This CDR3 region has 15 residues.

The chain joins TRBV28 to TRBJ2-3; D gene ambiguous. The V end lost 6 bases, the J end lost 4 bases, and 11 bases lay between the germline ends. This CDR3 has 13 residues. Germline values: CDR1 MDHEN, CDR2 SYDVKM. This chain's CDR3 is CASSPVGPDTQYF. Written as DNA, the CDR3 is TGTGCCAGCAGCCCGGTGGGTCCAGATACGCAGTATTTT.

The chain links TRBV28 to TRBJ2-7; no reliable D call. Trimming pared 8 bases from V and 6 bases from J, leaving 17 bases between. This CDR3 region has 13 residues. Germline CDR1 MDHEN, CDR2 SYDVKM. The CDR3: CASSTTWVREQYF. CDR3 bases: TGTGCCAGCTCGACCACCTGGGTTCGCGAGCAGTACTTC.

This clone was seen a single time. One end of the junction fails to match germline, which may point to a read error. The chain combines TRBV7-9 with TRBJ2-5; 7 nucleotides agree with TRBD1. CDR1 is SEHNR and CDR2 is FQNEAQ in the germline V gene (reference sequence). This CDR3 is 12 amino acids long. The DNA for the CDR3 is TGTGCCAGCAGCTCAACAGGGGCCGATAGACACTTC. Translation gives CASSSTGADRHF.

CDR3 protein: CASSHAEGWRAGKVGGNTIYF. CDR3 in DNA: TGTGCCAGCAGCCATGCGGAGGGATGGCGCGCGGGGAAGGTCGGTGGAAACACCATATATTTT. The chain joins TRBV14 to TRBJ1-3; D remains unclear. This CDR3 comprises 21 residues. V was clipped by 3 bases and J by 3 bases, with 30 bases between them. Per the germline V gene, CDR1 is SGHDN and CDR2 is FVKESK.

The J gene is TRBJ1-5, the V gene TRBV6-6; D might be TRBD1 (6 bases). The germline gives CDR1 MNHNY, CDR2 SVGAGI (reference sequence). CDR3 length: 15 residues. V was clipped by 5 bases and J by 1 base, with 12 bases between them. The CDR3, as DNA: TGTGCCAGCAGTGACAGGTCCGGGAGCAATCAGCCCCAGCATTTT. It yields the protein CASSDRSGSNQPQHF.

The chain recombines TRBV25-1 with TRBJ2-5; D perhaps matches TRBD2 (6 bases). In germline, CDR1 is MGHDK, CDR2 SYGVNS. Deletions cut 4 bases from V and 4 bases from J, with 7 bases between. CDR3 size: 12 residues. The CDR3 region is CASSGRGETQYF. CDR3 DNA: TGTGCCAGCAGTGGGAGGGGAGAGACCCAGTACTTC.

This sequence joins TRBV5-1 and TRBJ1-2; 9 bases are shared with TRBD1. Germline V gene lookup returns CDR1 SGHRS and CDR2 YFSETQ. V shed 0 bases and J 8 bases; nucleotides not matched to a gene: 8. This CDR3 is built from 15 residues. Here the CDR3 DNA reads TGCGCCAGCAGCTTGGCCCTACAGGGGGCGGAGGGCTACACCTTC. Its translation: CASSLALQGAEGYTF. Full variable domain (rest looked up from reference TRBV5-1 and TRBJ1-2): KAGVTQTPRYLIKTRGQQVTLSCSPISGHRSVSWYQQTPGQGLQFLFEYFSETQRNKGNFPGRFSGRQFSNSRSEMNVSTLELGDSALYLCASSLALQGAEGYTFGSGTRLTVV.

The chain employs TRBV25-1 and TRBJ2-3, with a possible D match to TRBD1 (5 bases). The V end was cut by 1 base, the J end by 6 bases, with 20 bases between. The CDR3 has 17 residues. Germline V gene lookup returns CDR1 MGHDK and CDR2 SYGVNS. CDR3 DNA: TGTGCCAGCAGTGAATCAAAAGGGGCCCCCTTGGGGGATACGCAGTATTTT. As protein: CASSESKGAPLGDTQYF.

This rearrangement joins TRBV9 to TRBJ2-3; a weak D match, TRBD2 (6 bases). V was trimmed by 4 bases and J by 2 bases, leaving 11 bases between them. This CDR3 has 14 residues. CDR1 is SGDLS, CDR2 YYNGEE, per germline. This chain's CDR3 is CASSQEGITDTQYF. In DNA form, the CDR3 reads TGTGCCAGCAGCCAGGAGGGGATCACAGATACGCAGTATTTT.

The chain uses TRBV6-5 and TRBJ1-6; D is possibly TRBD1 (6 bases). V shed 0 bases and J shed 7 bases, with 13 bases lying between them. The CDR3 extends over 16 amino acids. Germline CDR1 MNHEY, CDR2 SVGAGI. CDR3 region: CASSYSRQAGNSPLHF. In nucleotides, the CDR3 is TGTGCCAGCAGTTACTCTCGACAGGCGGGGAATTCACCCCTCCACTTT.

This clone was picked up many times. This same CDR3 is encoded by further DNA sequences in the sample. V gene TRBV5-1 combines with J gene TRBJ1-1; TRBD1 might be the D (5 bases). The V end lost 2 bases, the J end lost 5 bases, and 13 bases lay between the germline ends. The CDR3 covers 14 residues. Germline values: CDR1 SGHRS, CDR2 YFSETQ. CDR3: CASSFGTLGTEAFF. CDR3 DNA: TGCGCCAGCAGCTTCGGGACTCTCGGGACTGAAGCTTTCTTT.

The chain employs TRBV5-1 and TRBJ2-7, with TRBD2 matching 9 bases. This CDR3 comprises 15 residues. Trimming at V came to 4 bases and at J to 5 bases, leaving 10 bases not matched to a gene. Germline V gene data show CDR1 as SGHRS and CDR2 as YFSETQ. The CDR3 DNA reads TGCGCCAGCAGCGACACGGCTAGCGGGATAAACGAGCAGTACTTC. The encoded protein is CASSDTASGINEQYF.

This chain's CDR3 is CASSPPTELAEAFF. CDR3 coding DNA: TGTGCCAGCTCACCACCTACGGAGCTGGCTGAAGCTTTCTTT. J is TRBJ1-1 and V is TRBV18, with D uncertain. Germline V gives CDR1 KGHSH, CDR2 LQKENI. The length of the CDR3 is 14 residues. Trimming left V 0 bases short and J 6 bases short, with 11 bases between.

The genes are TRBV6-1 and TRBJ2-1; 8 bases are a match to TRBD2. There are 15 residues in the CDR3. The germline V gene encodes CDR1 MNHNS and CDR2 SASEGT. The trim removed 4 bases at V and 4 bases at J, leaving 6 bases unmatched. The CDR3 nucleotides read TGTGCCAGCAGTGGGGGGGCTAGCGGGTACAATGAGCAGTTCTTC. Encoded protein: CASSGGASGYNEQFF.

The chain employs TRBV19 and TRBJ1-2; maybe TRBD1 (5 bases). The length of the CDR3 is 14 residues. Germline lookup yields CDR1 LNHDA and CDR2 SQIVND (reference sequence). The V end was cut by 5 bases, the J end by 6 bases, with 16 bases between. The CDR3 sequence: CASSVRRGVDGYTF. In nucleotides, the CDR3 is TGTGCCAGTAGTGTGCGGAGGGGAGTCGATGGCTACACCTTC.

This clone was observed a few times. The V and J genes are TRBV2 and TRBJ1-2; the D gene is possibly TRBD1 (5 bases). The V gene's germline CDR1 is SNHLY and CDR2 FYNNEI. CDR3 length: 12 residues. Trimming cost V 5 bases and J 7 bases, with 11 bases left between them. This CDR3 reads CASSTWGSGYTF. In DNA form, the CDR3 reads TGTGCCAGCAGTACCTGGGGCAGTGGCTACACCTTC.

Points on this clone: A much larger clone lies one base from this, so it may be a read error. This chain joins TRBV7-2 and TRBJ2-2, with unresolved D. Germline V gives CDR1 SGHTA, CDR2 FQGNSA. This CDR3 is built from 13 residues. V lost 5 bases and J lost 5, with 9 bases in between. CDR3 residues: CASSPRRTGELFF. CDR3 nucleotide sequence: TGTGCCAGCAGCCCTAGGCGAACCGGGGAGCTGTTTTTT.

V is TRBV28 and J is TRBJ2-1, with TRBD2 matching 7 bases. With V trimmed by 5 bases and J by 1 base, 11 bases remained unmatched. CDR3 length: 17 residues. Looked up from germline, CDR1 is MDHEN and CDR2 is SYDVKM. The CDR3 coding sequence is TGTGCCAGCAGTCCTGTACGAGCCGGGGGGTCCTACAATGAGCAGTTCTTC. Its translation is CASSPVRAGGSYNEQFF.

The chain uses TRBV7-9 and TRBJ1-3; D gene unclear. The germline V gene encodes CDR1 SEHNR and CDR2 FQNEAQ (reference sequence). This CDR3 is 12 amino acids long. The V gene lost 1 base and the J gene lost 5 bases, with 3 bases spanning the gap. The CDR3 region has the DNA TGTGCCAGCAGCTTAGATCGAAACACCATATATTTT. Its protein product is CASSLDRNTIYF.

This clone was seen just once. The chain employs TRBV25-1 and TRBJ2-2, with 8 bases matching TRBD2. Germline V gene sequence: CDR1 MGHDK, CDR2 SYGVNS. Trimming removed 4 bases from V and 2 bases from J; junction bases left unmatched: 3. This CDR3 has 15 residues. CDR3 DNA: TGTGCCAGCAGTGGACTAGCGCTTAACACCGGGGAGCTGTTTTTT. Its protein is CASSGLALNTGELFF.